This TCR beta chain was identified in a study of spatial heterogeneity in lung cancer. About the study: Detection of beta-chain sequences consistently exceeded that of alpha-chain sequences. In raw reads, more than nine appearances on average were recorded for each unique TCR and UMI combination.

Time point specified: sample taken at primary tumor resection. Tumor, nontumor lung or frozen PBMC supplied whole RNA that was sequenced unsorted. Samples were donated by 72 untreated early-stage non-small cell lung cancer patients. This clonotype is classed as medium-sized. A unique molecular identifier was carried by every single TCR cDNA molecule. TCRdb fed the 5' RACE reads into MiXCR, producing one record per CDR3 protein. The sample yields about 6,100 distinct CDR3 sequences, approximately 12% seen once. V was shortened by 6 bases and J by 5 bases, with 5 bases between the two germline ends. The CDR3 is 11 amino acids.

This TCR derives from a male donor with early-stage non-small cell lung cancer. This specimen was normal lung tissue next to the tumor, taken at surgery. This chain links TRBV12-3 or TRBV12-4 with TRBJ2-1; D remains unclear. The CDR3 coding sequence is TGTGCCAGCAGCCCAGACAATGAGCAGTTCTTC. It is translated as CASSPDNEQFF.